Listed here are 24 T cell receptor beta chains from one sample, sequenced in a study of graft-versus-host responses after intestinal transplantation. These receptors' targets are unknown. Data came from immunoSEQ multiplex PCR; TCRdb stores just in-frame clones and leaves some out. The repertoire has roughly 99,000 clones, about 90% of them found once; the top ten carry approximately 0.07%. Sample: unstimulated CD8+ T cells sorted from spleen or lymph node cells, taken before transplant. The source of these receptors is a human donor who was the organ donor for an intestinal transplant.

The chain links TRBV6-4 to TRBJ1-3, with D perhaps TRBD1 (5 bases). Germline lookup yields CDR1 MRHNA and CDR2 SNTAGT. V was clipped by 5 bases and J by 9 bases, with 17 bases between them. This CDR3 spans 14 amino acids. The CDR3 loop reads CASSRTSGVFTIYF. CDR3 coding DNA: TGTGCCAGCAGTCGGACATCAGGAGTATTCACCATATATTTT.

The chain recombines TRBV27 with TRBJ2-1, with 8 bases aligning to TRBD2. This CDR3 spans 14 amino acids. Germline V CDR1 and CDR2: MNHEY, SMNVEV (reference sequence). The J segment lost 7 bases and the V segment lost 10 bases, leaving 12 bases of the junction unmatched. The CDR3 coding sequence is TGTGCCACTAACTTGGCGGGAGGTCGGAATGAGCAGTTCTTC. It yields the protein CATNLAGGRNEQFF.

The chain uses TRBV11-1 and TRBJ2-5, with D possibly being TRBD2 (5 bases). There are 15 residues in the CDR3. Germline V gene sequence: CDR1 SGHAT, CDR2 FQDESV (reference sequence). The ends were cut back, 1 base at V and 2 bases at J, with 11 bases in the middle. This CDR3 reads CASSLGGLGQETQYF. As DNA, the CDR3 is TGTGCCAGCAGCTTAGGCGGACTGGGACAAGAGACCCAGTACTTC.

This chain's CDR3 is CASSLGARKELFF. Here the CDR3 DNA reads TGCGCCAGCAGCCTGGGGGCCCGCAAAGAACTGTTTTTT. V and J are TRBV5-1 and TRBJ1-4; D may be TRBD1 (6 bases). CDR3 size: 13 residues. Germline V gene lookup returns CDR1 SGHRS and CDR2 YFSETQ. V was trimmed by 4 bases and J by 12 bases, leaving 16 bases between them.

The genes are TRBV27 and TRBJ1-1, with D unresolved. The CDR3 length is 14 residues. Germline V gene data show CDR1 as MNHEY and CDR2 as SMNVEV (reference sequence). The V and J ends lost 5 bases and 6 bases respectively, with 16 bases between them. The CDR3, as DNA: TGTGCCAGCAGTCCCACCCGGTTGAGAGCTGAAGCTTTCTTT. It is translated as CASSPTRLRAEAFF.

The V call is TRBV16, the J call TRBJ1-1, with 10 nucleotides matching TRBD1. This CDR3 has 14 amino acids. The J segment lost 2 bases and the V segment lost 4 bases, leaving 1 base of the junction unmatched. From germline, CDR1 is KGHSY and CDR2 FQNENV. Here the CDR3 reads CASSRDRGNTEAFF. DNA of the CDR3: TGTGCCAGCAGCCGGGACAGGGGTAACACTGAAGCTTTCTTT.

The rearrangement joins TRBV28 to TRBJ2-3; 9 positions match TRBD2. CDR1 is MDHEN, CDR2 SYDVKM, per germline. The junction had 11 bases not matched to a gene; V was cut back by 7 bases and J by 6 bases. The CDR3 length is 15 residues. The CDR3 DNA sequence: TGTGCCAGCAAGGCGGCTAGCGGGGTCCGCGATACGCAGTATTTT. Its protein is CASKAASGVRDTQYF.

The chain carries TRBV7-3 and TRBJ1-1, with D maybe TRBD1 (5 bases). Germline V gives CDR1 SGHTA, CDR2 FQGTGA. This CDR3 has 17 amino acids. V was clipped by 1 base and J by 4 bases, with 19 bases between them. The CDR3 sequence is CASSLSLLSGHSTEAFF. CDR3 coding DNA: TGTGCCAGCAGCTTAAGTTTACTGTCAGGGCATAGCACTGAAGCTTTCTTT.

The chain employs TRBV6-6 and TRBJ2-1; possibly TRBD2 for D (6 bases). Germline CDR1 and CDR2: MNHNY and SVGAGI (reference sequence). The CDR3 totals 16 residues. V was trimmed by 6 bases and J by 0 bases, leaving 15 bases between them. The chain's CDR3 is CASRTNSGSSYNEQFF. The CDR3 coding sequence is TGTGCCAGCAGAACCAATAGCGGTAGCTCCTACAATGAGCAGTTCTTC.

The chain employs TRBV28 and TRBJ1-2; D unclear. This CDR3 has 14 amino acids. The V end was cut by 2 bases, the J end by 7 bases, with 14 bases between. The V gene's germline CDR1 is MDHEN and CDR2 SYDVKM. CDR3 region: CASSLVDVRVGYTF. CDR3 nucleotides: TGTGCCAGCAGTTTAGTTGATGTGAGGGTTGGCTACACCTTC.

The genes are TRBV5-4 and TRBJ2-7, with 7 positions matching TRBD2. CDR1 is SGHNT, CDR2 YYREEE, per germline (reference sequence). V trimming: 3 bases; J trimming: 3 bases; junction bases outside the gene matches: 15. The CDR3 has 17 residues. CDR3 nucleotide sequence: TGTGCCAGCAGCTCACGTCGGCGCGGGAGTAGTTACTACGAGCAGTACTTC. It encodes CASSSRRRGSSYYEQYF.

The V and J genes are TRBV4-1 and TRBJ2-1, with 9 bases lining up with TRBD2. Germline trimming cut 4 bases from V and 0 bases from J; bases unmatched to any gene: 10. The length of the CDR3 is 18 residues. Per germline, CDR1 MGHRA and CDR2 YSYEKL. Here the CDR3 reads CASSLRRLAAVSYNEQFF. CDR3 nucleotide sequence: TGCGCCAGCAGCCTAAGGCGACTAGCGGCCGTCTCCTACAATGAGCAGTTCTTC.

The V call is TRBV19, the J call TRBJ1-4; D call uncertain. This CDR3 is built from 14 residues. CDR1 is LNHDA and CDR2 is SQIVND in the germline V gene (reference sequence). The V end lost 3 bases, the J end lost 7 bases, and 12 bases lay between the germline ends. CDR3 DNA sequence: TGTGCCAGTAGTATCCCCGGGGAAAGTGAAAAACTGTTTTTT. Residues: CASSIPGESEKLFF.

The chain is built from TRBV6-5 and TRBJ2-3, with 14 positions matching TRBD2. The CDR3 consists of 14 residues. V was pared by 9 bases and J by 4 bases, with 3 bases of the junction left unmatched. Germline loops: CDR1 MNHEY, CDR2 SVGAGI. The CDR3 spells CASGTSGRADTQYF. The CDR3 bases are TGTGCCAGTGGGACTAGCGGGAGAGCAGATACGCAGTATTTT.

J is TRBJ1-3 and V is TRBV28, with 8 nucleotides matching TRBD1. The CDR3 has 15 residues. CDR1 and CDR2 from the germline V gene are MDHEN and SYDVKM. Trimming cost V 3 bases and J 6 bases; bases outside gene matches: 7. This chain's CDR3 is CASSLGRQGPNTIYF. CDR3 DNA sequence: TGTGCCAGCAGTTTGGGGAGACAGGGGCCAAACACCATATATTTT.

The rearrangement links TRBV5-6 to TRBJ2-5, with TRBD1 identical over 7 bases. Germline V gene lookup returns CDR1 SGHDT and CDR2 YYEEEE. The junction had 13 bases not matched to a gene; V was cut back by 3 bases and J by 5 bases. The CDR3 has 16 amino acids. For the CDR3, the DNA is TGTGCCAGCAGCTGGACAGGTTCAAATGTACGGGAGACCCAGTACTTC. Translating it yields CASSWTGSNVRETQYF.

The J gene is TRBJ2-3, the V gene TRBV4-1; 7 nucleotides line up with TRBD1. V dropped 5 bases and J dropped 0; count of bases not matched to a gene: 8. The CDR3 is made up of 16 amino acids. The V gene's germline CDR1 is MGHRA and CDR2 YSYEKL. In DNA form, the CDR3 reads TGCGCCAGCAGCTTCCGACAGGGCCCAAGCACAGATACGCAGTATTTT. Translation: CASSFRQGPSTDTQYF.

V gene TRBV2 combines with J gene TRBJ2-7, with D possibly matching TRBD1 (6 bases). Trimming took off 2 bases at V and 5 bases at J, with 13 bases between the two ends. This CDR3 has 14 amino acids. Per germline, CDR1 SNHLY and CDR2 FYNNEI. CDR3 in amino acids: CASSEQGLSNEQYF. The CDR3 DNA follows: TGTGCCAGCAGTGAACAGGGGCTTTCCAACGAGCAGTACTTC.

The chain recombines TRBV6-1 with TRBJ1-2; a possible D gene is TRBD1 (6 bases). In germline, CDR1 is MNHNS, CDR2 SASEGT. Trimming took off 6 bases at V and 0 bases at J, with 14 bases between the two ends. The CDR3 contains 15 residues. CDR3 DNA: TGTGCCAGCAGGGACCGGGACACCACTAACTATGGCTACACCTTC. Its translation is CASRDRDTTNYGYTF.

The J gene is TRBJ2-1, the V gene TRBV7-6, with no clear D. The CDR3 has 11 residues. The V gene lost 5 bases and the J gene lost 4 bases, with 3 bases spanning the gap. Germline V CDR1 and CDR2: SGHVS, FNYEAQ. The CDR3 is CASSPYNEQFF. The CDR3, as DNA: TGTGCCAGCAGCCCGTACAATGAGCAGTTCTTC.

The chain combines TRBV7-9 with TRBJ2-5; TRBD2 is a possible D gene (6 bases). Trimming took 3 bases from V and 5 from J, leaving 16 bases between them. Per germline, CDR1 SEHNR and CDR2 FQNEAQ (reference sequence). This CDR3 region has 15 residues. CDR3: CASSFYSGGLETQYF. CDR3 DNA sequence: TGTGCCAGCAGCTTTTACTCCGGGGGACTGGAGACCCAGTACTTC.

This chain uses TRBV4-1 with TRBJ2-4; a possible D gene is TRBD1 (6 bases). Germline-derived CDR1 and CDR2 are MGHRA and YSYEKL. V was trimmed by 5 bases and J by 0 bases, leaving 11 bases between them. This CDR3 spans 15 amino acids. This chain's CDR3 is CASSIGQLAKNIQYF. In nucleotides, the CDR3 is TGCGCCAGCAGCATCGGACAGTTAGCCAAAAACATTCAGTACTTC.

This clone has just a few counts. The chain has TRBV6-6 and TRBJ2-7, with D possibly matching TRBD2 (5 bases). There are 14 residues in the CDR3. The V gene's germline CDR1 is MNHNY and CDR2 SVGAGI (reference sequence). V lost 2 bases, J lost 1 base, and 9 bases lay in between. CDR3 loop: CASSYGGPSYEQYF. The CDR3, as DNA: TGTGCCAGCAGTTACGGCGGGCCTTCCTACGAGCAGTACTTC.

This rearrangement joins TRBV9 to TRBJ1-1; 7 bases fit TRBD1. CDR1 and CDR2 from the germline V gene are SGDLS and YYNGEE. The junction had 6 bases not matched to a gene; V was cut back by 3 bases and J by 4 bases. The CDR3 loop spans 14 amino acids. The chain's CDR3 is CASSAGQSGTEAFF. The CDR3 region has the DNA TGTGCCAGCAGCGCGGGACAGTCGGGCACTGAAGCTTTCTTT. Full variable domain (outside the CDR3, taken from reference TRBV9 and TRBJ1-1): DSGVTQTPKHLITATGQRVTLRCSPRSGDLSVYWYQQSLDQGLQFLIQYYNGEERAKGNILERFSAQQFPDLHSELNLSSLELGDSALYFCASSAGQSGTEAFFGQGTRLTVV.